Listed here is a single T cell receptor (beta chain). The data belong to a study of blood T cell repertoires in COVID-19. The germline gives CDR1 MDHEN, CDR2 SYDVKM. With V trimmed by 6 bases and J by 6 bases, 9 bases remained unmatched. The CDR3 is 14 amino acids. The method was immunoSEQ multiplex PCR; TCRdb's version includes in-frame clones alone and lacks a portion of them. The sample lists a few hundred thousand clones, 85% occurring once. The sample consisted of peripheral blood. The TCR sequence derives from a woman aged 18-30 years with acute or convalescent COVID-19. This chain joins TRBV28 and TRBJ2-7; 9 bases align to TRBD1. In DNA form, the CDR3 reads TGTGCCAGCAGCTCCGGGGACAGGGCCTTCGAGCAGTACTTC. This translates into CASSSGDRAFEQYF.